The 29 T cell receptor beta chains below were found in one sample sequenced in a study of T cell repertoires in cytomegalovirus infection. Using its own MiXCR run on the reads, TCRdb lists one record per CDR3 protein. The profile covers roughly 230,000 distinct CDR3 sequences, with 22% appearing a single time and roughly 18% taken by the ten largest. The sequenced sample was CD8+ T cells from PBMCs. The receptors were sampled from a human donor in good health (CMV status not recorded). Some clones in this sample may be carry-over from other donors' samples.

The rearrangement joins TRBV2 to TRBJ2-1; TRBD1 might be the D (6 bases). CDR3 length: 12 amino acids. V lost 5 bases, J lost 9 bases, and 11 bases lay in between. CDR1 and CDR2 (germline): SNHLY, FYNNEI. In DNA, the CDR3 is TGTGCCAGCAGTAGGGGGTGGGGTGAGCAGTTCTTC. Translation: CASSRGWGEQFF. Variable domain in full (rest from reference TRBV2 and TRBJ2-1): EPEVTQTPSHQVTQMGQEVILRCVPISNHLYFYWYRQILGQKVEFLVSFYNNEISEKSEIFDDQFSVERPDGSNFTLKIRSTKLEDSAMYFCASSRGWGEQFFGPGTRLTVL.

This chain links TRBV20-1 with TRBJ2-3, with D perhaps given as TRBD1 or TRBD2 (6 bases each). The CDR3 is 16 amino acids. The germline V gene encodes CDR1 DFQATT and CDR2 SNEGSKA (reference sequence). The V and J ends lost 1 base and 2 bases respectively, with 16 bases between them. The CDR3 DNA is TGCAGTGCTAGAGTTTCCCGGGGGCGTCACACAGATACGCAGTATTTT. Translation gives CSARVSRGRHTDTQYF.

The chain has TRBV29-1 and TRBJ2-1, with a weak D call TRBD1 (7 bases). The CDR3 has 15 residues. The germline CDR1 and CDR2 sequences are SQVTM and ANQGSEA. The ends were cut back, 5 bases at V and 6 bases at J, with 20 bases in the middle. This CDR3 reads CSVRYRDSGLNEQFF. CDR3 in DNA: TGCAGCGTTCGTTACCGGGACAGCGGGCTCAATGAGCAGTTCTTC.

This clonotype was picked up one time. V usage is TRBV6-4 and J usage is TRBJ1-1, with D possibly TRBD1 on 5 matching bases. The length of the CDR3 is 14 residues. The V gene lost 0 bases and the J gene lost 4 bases, with 9 bases spanning the gap. Germline CDR1 is MRHNA and CDR2 is SNTAGT. The CDR3 DNA sequence: TGTGCCAGCAGTGACTCATCTGGGGCCACTGAAGCTTTCTTT. The encoded protein is CASSDSSGATEAFF.

This clonotype was observed many times. V gene TRBV7-9 combines with J gene TRBJ1-1; tentative D call: TRBD1 (6 bases). The length of the CDR3 is 13 residues. CDR1 is SEHNR, CDR2 FQNEAQ, per germline (reference sequence). The ends were cut back, 3 bases at V and 4 bases at J, with 9 bases in the middle. The CDR3 loop reads CASSLTGSTEAFF. CDR3 in DNA: TGTGCCAGCAGCTTGACAGGTAGCACTGAAGCTTTCTTT.

The chain uses TRBV9 and TRBJ2-7; unclear D gene. Trimming shortened V by 0 bases and J by 2 bases, and 9 bases separated the two germline ends. The CDR3 has 14 residues. In germline, CDR1 is SGDLS, CDR2 YYNGEE. CDR3 protein: CASSVAGNTYEQYF. The DNA for the CDR3 is TGTGCCAGCAGCGTAGCGGGCAACACCTACGAGCAGTACTTC. The entire variable domain, with the rest obtained from reference TRBV9 and TRBJ2-7, is as follows: DSGVTQTPKHLITATGQRVTLRCSPRSGDLSVYWYQQSLDQGLQFLIQYYNGEERAKGNILERFSAQQFPDLHSELNLSSLELGDSALYFCASSVAGNTYEQYFGPGTRLTVT.

This clonotype was observed a handful of times. The rearrangement uses TRBV9 and TRBJ2-1, with 16 bases fitting TRBD2. The J segment lost 8 bases and the V segment lost 3 bases, leaving 14 bases of the junction unmatched. The CDR3 runs to 19 residues. Germline V lookup: CDR1 SGDLS, CDR2 YYNGEE. The CDR3 sequence: CASSGPGLAGGKPKDEQFF. CDR3 DNA sequence: TGTGCCAGCAGCGGACCGGGACTAGCGGGGGGGAAACCCAAGGATGAGCAGTTCTTC.

This rearrangement joins TRBV3-1 to TRBJ2-3; D gene uncertain. Germline V CDR1 and CDR2: LGHDT, YNNKEL (reference sequence). The CDR3 sequence is 11 residues long. V was shortened by 7 bases and J by 6 bases, with 8 bases between the two germline ends. CDR3 DNA sequence: TGTGCCAGCATGGGGATGGATACGCAGTATTTT. It translates to CASMGMDTQYF.

This clonotype showed up many times. The J gene is TRBJ2-3, the V gene TRBV7-9; maybe TRBD1 (6 bases). The CDR3 is made up of 16 amino acids. The germline V gene encodes CDR1 SEHNR and CDR2 FQNEAQ (reference sequence). V shed 5 bases and J shed 2 bases, with 17 bases lying between them. CDR3 loop: CASSVVQGPDTDTQYF. The DNA for the CDR3 is TGTGCCAGCAGCGTGGTACAGGGCCCGGACACAGATACGCAGTATTTT.

About this clonotype itself: A much larger clone differs from this one at a single base, so this may be a read error. The chain carries TRBV11-1 and TRBJ2-7, with D perhaps matching TRBD1 (6 bases). Germline lookup yields CDR1 SGHAT and CDR2 FQDESV (reference sequence). The CDR3 sequence is 14 residues long. Trimming left V 1 base short and J 2 bases short, with 9 bases between. The CDR3 coding sequence is TGTGCCAGCAGCTTAGACAGGGCCACCTACGAGCAGTACTTC. Its protein product is CASSLDRATYEQYF.

This clonotype was observed many times. This chain joins TRBV28 and TRBJ2-7, with 7 bases lining up with TRBD2. This CDR3 spans 16 amino acids. Unmatched junction bases numbered 8, after V lost 1 base and J lost 2 bases. Germline CDR1 is MDHEN and CDR2 is SYDVKM. The CDR3 reads CASSLLPWEGPYEQYF. In DNA form, the CDR3 reads TGTGCCAGCAGTTTATTACCCTGGGAGGGCCCCTACGAGCAGTACTTC.

This clonotype was picked up a small number of times. One end of the junction varies from germline; a read error may be responsible. The chain links TRBV7-9 to TRBJ2-1; maybe TRBD2 (7 bases). The germline V gene has CDR1 SEHNR and CDR2 FQNEAQ (reference sequence). The CDR3 covers 14 residues. CDR3 in DNA: TGTGCCAGCATCTTAGGGGGGGCGGTCGATGAGCAGTTCTTC. It encodes CASILGGAVDEQFF.

This clonotype was counted ten times or more. The rearrangement uses TRBV7-8 and TRBJ2-3, with 8 bases that match TRBD2. CDR3 size: 15 residues. Unmatched junction bases numbered 9, after V lost 6 bases and J lost 4 bases. Per the germline V gene, CDR1 is SGHVS and CDR2 is FQNEAQ. In DNA form, the CDR3 reads TGTGCCAGCAGTCAGGGACTAGTTGGGGCAGATACGCAGTATTTT. Protein product: CASSQGLVGADTQYF. Drawing the rest from reference TRBV7-8 and TRBJ2-3, the complete variable domain is GAGVSQSPRYKVAKRGQDVALRCDPISGHVSLFWYQQALGQGPEFLTYFQNEAQLDKSGLPSDRFFAERPEGSVSTLKIQRTQQEDSAVYLCASSQGLVGADTQYFGPGTRLTVL.

This clonotype has only a few counts. The genes are TRBV2 and TRBJ2-1; 14 bases align to TRBD2. Germline CDR1 and CDR2: SNHLY and FYNNEI. J gave up 1 base and V 4 bases, and 9 bases lay outside the gene matches. The CDR3 consists of 19 residues. This CDR3 is CASSVPRTSGGLSYNEQFF. CDR3 DNA sequence: TGTGCCAGCAGTGTACCCCGGACTAGCGGGGGGTTGTCCTACAATGAGCAGTTCTTC.

This clonotype was observed many times. The V and J genes are TRBV7-6 and TRBJ2-5; D assignment may be TRBD1 or TRBD2 (5 bases each). CDR1 and CDR2 from the germline V gene are SGHVS and FNYEAQ. This CDR3 region has 13 residues. Trimming took off 5 bases at V and 3 bases at J, with 10 bases between the two ends. The CDR3: CASSPGTEETQYF. The CDR3 DNA reads as TGTGCCAGCAGCCCCGGGACGGAAGAGACCCAGTACTTC.

By share, this clonotype counts as large. The rearrangement uses TRBV7-2 and TRBJ2-5, with TRBD1 matching 7 bases. CDR3 size: 14 residues. Losses at the gene ends were 4 bases for V and 5 bases for J; bases not matched to a gene: 7. Looked up from germline, CDR1 is SGHTA and CDR2 is FQGNSA. The CDR3 nucleotides read TGTGCCAGCAGCTACCTGACAGGGATGGAGACCCAGTACTTC. Protein sequence: CASSYLTGMETQYF. Full variable domain (outside the CDR3, taken from reference TRBV7-2 and TRBJ2-5): GAGVSQSPSNKVTEKGKDVELRCDPISGHTALYWYRQSLGQGLEFLIYFQGNSAPDKSGLPSDRFSAERTGGSVSTLTIQRTQQEDSAVYLCASSYLTGMETQYFGPGTRLLVL.

This clonotype appeared many times. CDR3 sequence reads: CASSSTGFVDQPQHF. The CDR3 coding sequence is TGTGCCAGCAGTTCGACAGGCTTCGTGGATCAGCCCCAGCATTTT. This chain connects TRBV12-3 or TRBV12-4 to TRBJ1-5; perhaps TRBD1 as D (6 bases). The CDR3 has 15 amino acids. Trimming cost V 4 bases and J 5 bases, with 15 bases left between them.

The rearrangement uses TRBV28 and TRBJ2-3; TRBD1 aligns across 11 bases. V dropped 5 bases and J dropped 15; count of bases not matched to a gene: 10. Germline lookup yields CDR1 MDHEN and CDR2 SYDVKM. There are 13 residues in the CDR3. The CDR3 nucleotides read TGTGCCAGCAGTAGTAGCCCGGGACAGGGGGAATATTTT. It yields the protein CASSSSPGQGEYF. Full variable domain (outside the CDR3, taken from reference TRBV28 and TRBJ2-3): DVKVTQSSRYLVKRTGEKVFLECVQDMDHENMFWYRQDPGLGLRLIYFSYDVKMKEKGDIPEGYSVSREKKERFSLILESASTNQTSMYLCASSSSPGQGEYFGPGTRLTVL.

The chain employs TRBV20-1 and TRBJ2-1; the match to TRBD2 covers 9 bases. CDR3 length equals 15 residues. V lost 2 bases to trimming and J lost 1 base; unmatched junction nucleotides: 3. The germline gives CDR1 DFQATT, CDR2 SNEGSKA (reference sequence). In nucleotides, the CDR3 is TGCAGTGCTAGAATTACTAGCGGGTCCTACAATGAGCAGTTCTTC. Protein: CSARITSGSYNEQFF.

The table lists this clonotype with many counts. The rearrangement links TRBV7-2 to TRBJ2-7; 9 bases agree with TRBD1. This CDR3 has 13 residues. V shed 5 bases and J 4 bases; nucleotides not matched to a gene: 3. CDR1 and CDR2 (germline): SGHTA, FQGNSA. In nucleotides, the CDR3 is TGTGCCAGCAGCCCGGACAGGGGTTACGAGCAGTACGTC. Its protein is CASSPDRGYEQYV.

This chain connects TRBV4-1 to TRBJ2-7; D not resolved. The germline V gene encodes CDR1 MGHRA and CDR2 YSYEKL. This CDR3 comprises 15 residues. Trimming shortened V by 0 bases and J by 3 bases, and 12 bases separated the two germline ends. CDR3 nucleotides: TGCGCCAGCAGCCAAGACGGCACATTCATCTACGAGCAGTACTTC. As protein: CASSQDGTFIYEQYF.

The J gene is TRBJ2-5, the V gene TRBV28, with 8 nucleotides matching TRBD1. CDR1 and CDR2 (germline): MDHEN, SYDVKM. The trim removed 0 bases at V and 5 bases at J, leaving 8 bases unmatched. The CDR3 is 16 residues long. CDR3 region: CASSLWDRASGETQYF. CDR3 in DNA: TGTGCCAGCAGTTTATGGGACAGGGCTTCGGGGGAGACCCAGTACTTC.

This clonotype was detected a few times. The rearrangement uses TRBV12-3 or TRBV12-4 and TRBJ2-7; TRBD1 matches at 7 bases. This CDR3 spans 17 amino acids. V trimming: 6 bases; J trimming: 1 base; junction bases outside the gene matches: 15. CDR3 in DNA: TGTGCCAGCAGAACCGGGACAGCTGGACAGCTTTCCTACGAGCAGTACTTC. Its translation is CASRTGTAGQLSYEQYF.

The V call is TRBV12-3 or TRBV12-4, the J call TRBJ2-7; a weak D match, TRBD2 (5 bases). V lost 5 bases and J lost 6, with 14 bases in between. The CDR3 consists of 13 residues. The CDR3 spells CASSPEGPVEQYF. The CDR3 bases are TGTGCCAGCAGTCCCGAGGGTCCGGTCGAGCAGTACTTC.

V gene TRBV3-1 combines with J gene TRBJ1-2, with 7 bases lining up with TRBD1. The germline V gene has CDR1 LGHDT and CDR2 YNNKEL (reference sequence). V lost 0 bases to trimming and J lost 5 bases; unmatched junction nucleotides: 15. There are 18 residues in the CDR3. The CDR3 protein is CASSQDIPPPGQVYGYTF. CDR3 DNA: TGTGCCAGCAGCCAAGACATTCCCCCCCCAGGACAGGTGTATGGCTACACCTTC. The full variable domain, in which reference TRBV3-1 and TRBJ1-2 provide the parts outside the CDR3, is DTAVSQTPKYLVTQMGNDKSIKCEQNLGHDTMYWYKQDSKKFLKIMFSYNNKELIINETVPNRFSPKSPDKAHLNLHINSLELGDSAVYFCASSQDIPPPGQVYGYTFGSGTRLTVV.

The chain has TRBV20-1 and TRBJ2-5, with D unresolved. The CDR3 totals 13 residues. Germline V lookup: CDR1 DFQATT, CDR2 SNEGSKA (reference sequence). V was clipped by 3 bases and J by 1 base, with 9 bases between them. The CDR3 region has the DNA TGCAGTGCTAGTCGACTCTTCCAAGAGACCCAGTACTTC. Protein product: CSASRLFQETQYF.

The chain couples TRBV24-1 to TRBJ1-1; perhaps TRBD1 as D (5 bases). V was cut by 5 bases and J by 4 bases, with 13 bases left in between. The CDR3 is made up of 14 amino acids. Germline loops: CDR1 KGHDR, CDR2 SFDVKD. For the CDR3, the DNA is TGTGCCACCAGTGTCGGCGGGGCCGGCACTGAAGCTTTCTTT. Protein: CATSVGGAGTEAFF.

This clonotype came up a few times. The chain links TRBV6-1 to TRBJ2-7; 7 bases match TRBD2. Per the germline V gene, CDR1 is MNHNS and CDR2 is SASEGT. The CDR3 is made up of 15 amino acids. J lost 2 bases, V lost 3 bases, and 7 bases had no gene match. CDR3 residues: CASSDLLGGTYEQYF. CDR3 bases: TGTGCCAGCAGTGACCTCCTCGGGGGGACCTACGAGCAGTACTTC.

This clonotype was counted a single time. With a much larger clone just one base away, this may be a read error. The V and J genes are TRBV12-3 or TRBV12-4 and TRBJ2-1; D uncertain. V dropped 6 bases and J dropped 7 bases, with 13 bases sitting between them. This CDR3 region has 13 residues. The chain's CDR3 is CASRPDSWNEQFF. In nucleotides, the CDR3 is TGTGCCAGCAGACCTGACTCATGGAATGAGCAGTTCTTC.